What follows are 21 T cell receptor beta chains derived from one specimen sequenced in a study of blood T cell repertoires in COVID-19. Sequencing was performed with immunoSEQ multiplex PCR; in TCRdb, only in-frame clones are kept and a portion is missing. Of some 150,000 clones listed, around 84% were seen once; the top ten hold 38%. The source material was peripheral blood. Every receptor here comes from a human donor in a cohort sampled during active COVID-19.

The rearrangement uses TRBV6-2 or TRBV6-3 and TRBJ1-6; possible D gene TRBD1, 6 bases. The CDR3 contains 15 residues. Deletions cut 2 bases from V and 8 bases from J, with 13 bases between. Germline CDR1 is MNHEY and CDR2 is SVGEGT. This CDR3 is CASSYIRTDDSPLHF. CDR3 bases: TGTGCCAGCAGTTACATCCGGACAGATGATTCACCCCTCCACTTT.

This rearrangement joins TRBV21-1 to TRBJ2-1; the D segment call TRBD1 is taken from the table without a DNA check. TRBV21-1 is described as a pseudogene. CDR3 length: 14 amino acids. The CDR3, as DNA: TGTGCCAGCAGCAGGAGACAGGGCGCGATCGAGCAGTTCTTC. It yields the protein CASSRRQGAIEQFF.

V and J are TRBV12-3 or TRBV12-4 and TRBJ2-5, with D possibly being TRBD1 (5 bases). The CDR3 has 13 residues. The germline V and J ends were trimmed by 4 bases and 8 bases, with 14 bases remaining between them. The CDR3 loop is CASSSTVRETQYF. As DNA, the CDR3 is TGTGCCAGCAGTTCAACGGTCAGGGAAACCCAGTACTTC.

V usage is TRBV18 and J usage is TRBJ2-7, with 8 bases aligning to TRBD1. Germline V gene data show CDR1 as KGHSH and CDR2 as LQKENI. V dropped 5 bases and J dropped 2; count of bases not matched to a gene: 8. CDR3 length: 15 residues. The CDR3 sequence: CASSLRQGRAYEQYF. As DNA, the CDR3 is TGTGCCAGCTCATTACGACAGGGGCGCGCCTACGAGCAGTACTTC.

As concerns this clone: Other DNA sequences in this specimen translate into the identical CDR3. This rearrangement joins TRBV5-1 to TRBJ2-7, with 10 bases matching TRBD1. This CDR3 contains 14 residues. After removal of 4 bases from V and 5 bases from J, the junction contained 6 bases not matched to a gene. The germline V gene has CDR1 SGHRS and CDR2 YFSETQ. The CDR3 DNA sequence: TGCGCCAGCAGCCTCGGACAGGGGGACGACGAGCAGTACTTC. Translation: CASSLGQGDDEQYF.

The chain has TRBV4-2 and TRBJ2-1; maybe TRBD1 (5 bases). V lost 0 bases and J lost 15, with 21 bases in between. Germline values: CDR1 LGHNA, CDR2 YNFKEQ. The CDR3 sequence is 15 residues long. The CDR3 loop is CASSQERGREWARFF. The CDR3 DNA reads as TGTGCCAGCAGCCAAGAAAGGGGCAGGGAATGGGCAAGGTTCTTC.

This chain connects TRBV11-2 to TRBJ2-7; 10 bases match TRBD1. J gave up 0 bases and V 5 bases, and 1 base lay outside the gene matches. The CDR3 has 14 residues. Germline-derived CDR1 and CDR2 are SGHAT and FQNNGV. CDR3 in DNA: TGTGCCAGCAGCAGGACAGGGGGCTCCTACGAGCAGTACTTC. Translation gives CASSRTGGSYEQYF.

The genes are TRBV2 and TRBJ2-2, with 8 bases matching TRBD1. The germline gives CDR1 SNHLY, CDR2 FYNNEI. V was pared by 6 bases and J by 2 bases, with 2 bases of the junction left unmatched. The CDR3 spans 14 residues. The DNA for the CDR3 is TGTGCCAGCAGGGGACAGGCCAACACCGGGGAGCTGTTTTTT. This gives the protein CASRGQANTGELFF.

V gene TRBV27 combines with J gene TRBJ2-2, with a possible D match to TRBD1 (6 bases). Germline assignment: CDR1 MNHEY and CDR2 SMNVEV (reference sequence). Trimming removed 5 bases at V and 0 bases at J, with 19 bases between. CDR3 length: 18 residues. The CDR3 is CASSTHLQGRPNTGELFF. CDR3 nucleotides: TGTGCCAGCAGTACCCATCTCCAGGGGCGACCGAACACCGGGGAGCTGTTTTTT.

The chain joins TRBV7-9 to TRBJ2-5; TRBD1 matches at 7 bases. Germline trimming cut 2 bases from V and 1 base from J; bases unmatched to any gene: 1. This CDR3 is 14 amino acids long. The germline V gene encodes CDR1 SEHNR and CDR2 FQNEAQ (reference sequence). The CDR3 is CASSLRTGQETQYF. CDR3 nucleotides: TGTGCCAGCAGCTTACGGACAGGCCAAGAGACCCAGTACTTC.

This chain joins TRBV2 and TRBJ2-1; 12 bases align to TRBD1. Germline values: CDR1 SNHLY, CDR2 FYNNEI. The V and J ends lost 6 bases and 9 bases, in that order; junction bases with no gene match: 3. CDR3 length equals 13 residues. DNA of the CDR3: TGTGCCAGCAGGGGACAGGGGGCGCGTGAGCAGTTCTTC. This gives the protein CASRGQGAREQFF.

This rearrangement joins TRBV3-1 (or the pseudogene TRBV3-2) to TRBJ1-2; 7 positions match TRBD1. There are 14 residues in the CDR3. CDR1 is LGHDT and CDR2 is YNNKEL in the germline V gene (reference sequence). The trim removed 2 bases at V and 5 bases at J, leaving 5 bases unmatched. The CDR3 bases are TGTGCCAGCAGCCAACGCGGGACAGTTTATGGCTACACCTTC. Its protein is CASSQRGTVYGYTF.

The CDR3 sequence: CASSPGRTSNEGGSGYTF. The CDR3 DNA is TGTGCCAGCAGCCCGGGACGGACGTCTAACGAGGGAGGTTCTGGCTACACCTTC. This sequence joins TRBV7-9 and TRBJ1-2; weak D call: TRBD1 (5 bases). Trimming shortened V by 5 bases and J by 7 bases, and 29 bases separated the two germline ends. The CDR3 has 18 amino acids. The V gene's germline CDR1 is SEHNR and CDR2 FQNEAQ (reference sequence).

The chain links TRBV6-2 or TRBV6-3 to TRBJ2-5; 7 bases are shared with TRBD2. The CDR3 has 15 amino acids. Germline V CDR1 and CDR2: MNHEY, SVGEGT. The V and J ends lost 4 bases and 1 base, in that order; junction bases with no gene match: 6. The CDR3 bases are TGTGCCAGCAGTTCCCGGCCGGGGGGCCAAGAGACCCAGTACTTC. Translating it yields CASSSRPGGQETQYF.

This chain links TRBV6-5 with TRBJ2-5; 9 nucleotides line up with TRBD1. Germline-derived CDR1 and CDR2 are MNHEY and SVGAGI. The V gene end was trimmed by 6 bases and the J gene end by 2 bases; junction bases not matched to a gene: 1. The CDR3 extends over 13 amino acids. The CDR3 loop reads CASRTGGQETQYF. The CDR3 DNA is TGTGCCAGCAGGACAGGGGGACAAGAGACCCAGTACTTC.

The J gene is TRBJ2-5, the V gene TRBV9, with D possibly being TRBD2 (6 bases). CDR1 is SGDLS, CDR2 YYNGEE, per germline. The CDR3 contains 13 residues. The ends were cut back, 2 bases at V and 1 base at J, with 6 bases in the middle. The CDR3 spells CASSVSGQETQYF. DNA of the CDR3: TGTGCCAGCAGCGTTAGCGGCCAAGAGACCCAGTACTTC.

The J gene is TRBJ1-5, the V gene TRBV7-9, with D tentatively TRBD1 (5 bases). The germline V gene encodes CDR1 SEHNR and CDR2 FQNEAQ (reference sequence). The CDR3 extends over 15 amino acids. The ends were cut back, 5 bases at V and 0 bases at J, with 11 bases in the middle. This chain's CDR3 is CASSRDLVSNQPQHF. The DNA for the CDR3 is TGTGCCAGCAGCCGGGACTTAGTTAGCAATCAGCCCCAGCATTTT.

The chain couples TRBV11-1 to TRBJ1-1, with 8 nucleotides matching TRBD1. V shed 5 bases and J 9 bases; nucleotides not matched to a gene: 17. The CDR3 covers 16 residues. The germline V gene has CDR1 SGHAT and CDR2 FQDESV (reference sequence). As DNA, the CDR3 is TGTGCCAGCAGCCTCCTCTCACAGGGGGGAAGGGCCAAAGCTTTCTTT. Encoded protein: CASSLLSQGGRAKAFF.

This chain links TRBV7-9 with TRBJ1-1, with D unclear. This CDR3 has 14 residues. Germline V gene lookup returns CDR1 SEHNR and CDR2 FQNEAQ (reference sequence). Between the trimmed V and J ends, which lost 3 bases and 1 base, there was a span of 9 bases. The CDR3 DNA reads as TGTGCCAGCAGCTTTGGACTTAAGAACACTGAAGCTTTCTTT. Translated: CASSFGLKNTEAFF. Using reference TRBV7-9 and TRBJ1-1 for the parts outside the CDR3, the full variable domain is DTGVSQNPRHKITKRGQNVTFRCDPISEHNRLYWYRQTLGQGPEFLTYFQNEAQLEKSRLLSDRFSAERPKGSFSTLEIQRTEQGDSAMYLCASSFGLKNTEAFFGQGTRLTVV.

This chain joins TRBV29-1 and TRBJ2-7, with 9 bases aligning to TRBD2. The CDR3 extends over 12 amino acids. Germline CDR1 is SQVTM and CDR2 is ANQGSEA. V lost 6 bases to trimming and J lost 7 bases; unmatched junction nucleotides: 7. CDR3 protein: CSVGTSSREQYF. Here the CDR3 DNA reads TGCAGCGTGGGGACTAGCTCTCGGGAGCAGTACTTC.

The chain recombines TRBV14 with TRBJ1-6, with TRBD1 as a possible D gene (6 bases). The germline CDR1 and CDR2 sequences are SGHDN and FVKESK. The germline V and J ends were trimmed by 8 bases and 9 bases, with 17 bases remaining between them. The length of the CDR3 is 14 residues. Written as DNA, the CDR3 is TGTGCCAGCGGCGTCGGGGGGCGTGCTTCACCCCTCCACTTT. It translates to CASGVGGRASPLHF.